These 18 T cell receptor beta chains originate from one sample sequenced in a study of T cell repertoires in cytomegalovirus infection. TCRdb passed the reads through MiXCR, listing each CDR3 protein once. The profile shows around 540,000 distinct CDR3 sequences, 30% to 40% of them singletons. Their specific antigens are unknown. Sequences were derived from cultured PBMCs, sampled from culture after CMV antigen stimulation. The receptor source for this set is a human donor in good health (CMV status not recorded). Some clones in this sample may be carry-over from other donors' samples.

This clonotype occurred a few times. V is TRBV7-2 and J is TRBJ2-1; 13 bases match TRBD2. Germline V gives CDR1 SGHTA, CDR2 FQGNSA. With 6 bases clipped from V and 7 bases from J, the junction kept 6 bases outside the gene matches. This CDR3 is 15 amino acids long. CDR3 in DNA: TGTGCCAGCAGGGGGCAGGGACTAGCGGGAAATGAGCAGTTCTTC. Its protein is CASRGQGLAGNEQFF.

The rearrangement uses TRBV30 and TRBJ1-5; 8 bases line up with TRBD1. The CDR3 is 16 amino acids. Losses at the gene ends were 0 bases for V and 7 bases for J; bases not matched to a gene: 11. Germline CDR1 and CDR2: GTSNPN and SVGIG (reference sequence). The CDR3 DNA reads as TGTGCCTGGAGTGTACGTTTGGGACAGGATGGCCAGCCCCAGCATTTT. This codes for CAWSVRLGQDGQPQHF.

The genes are TRBV15 and TRBJ1-1, with TRBD1 matching over 9 bases. The CDR3 runs to 14 residues. V trimming: 4 bases; J trimming: 4 bases; junction bases outside the gene matches: 4. Germline V gives CDR1 LNHNV, CDR2 YYDKDF (reference sequence). The CDR3 DNA follows: TGTGCCACCAGCAAGGACAGGGGCGCCACTGAAGCTTTCTTT. This codes for CATSKDRGATEAFF.

The chain uses TRBV28 and TRBJ2-5; TRBD2 matches 12 bases. The CDR3 contains 16 residues. Germline lookup yields CDR1 MDHEN and CDR2 SYDVKM. V was pared by 7 bases and J by 5 bases, with 11 bases of the junction left unmatched. CDR3: CASTLAASGRVETQYF. The CDR3 DNA is TGTGCCAGCACTCTAGCGGCTAGCGGGAGGGTGGAGACCCAGTACTTC.

This clonotype has only one observation. This chain joins TRBV5-4 and TRBJ2-1; D is uncertain. In germline, CDR1 is SGHNT, CDR2 YYREEE (reference sequence). Trimming removed 4 bases at V and 8 bases at J, with 13 bases between. The length of the CDR3 is 13 residues. The CDR3 sequence is CASSLSRRDEQFF. As DNA, the CDR3 is TGTGCCAGCAGCCTCTCTCGTAGAGATGAGCAGTTCTTC. Based on the CDR3 plus reference TRBV5-4 and TRBJ2-1, the full variable domain is ETGVTQSPTHLIKTRGQQVTLRCSSQSGHNTVSWYQQALGQGPQFIFQYYREEENGRGNFPPRFSGLQFPNYSSELNVNALELDDSALYLCASSLSRRDEQFFGPGTRLTVL.

This clonotype has a handful of counts. This sequence joins TRBV4-1 and TRBJ2-5; 7 nucleotides match TRBD2. The length of the CDR3 is 15 residues. Germline loops: CDR1 MGHRA, CDR2 YSYEKL. V dropped 1 base and J dropped 3; count of bases not matched to a gene: 5. CDR3 sequence (DNA): TGCGCCAGCAGCCAAGGGCCTGGGGGGGAAGAGACCCAGTACTTC. Translating gives CASSQGPGGEETQYF.

This chain connects TRBV5-6 to TRBJ2-7; D possibly corresponds to TRBD2 (5 bases). Trimming took 0 bases from V and 6 from J, leaving 16 bases between them. This CDR3 has 15 amino acids. Germline loops: CDR1 SGHDT, CDR2 YYEEEE. The CDR3: CASSLDREEWGEQYV. CDR3 DNA: TGTGCCAGCAGCTTGGATCGGGAAGAATGGGGCGAGCAGTACGTC.

This clonotype was recorded a few times. The chain links TRBV2 to TRBJ2-1; TRBD2 aligns across 7 bases. The CDR3 spans 15 residues. After removal of 5 bases from V and 0 bases from J, the junction contained 4 bases not matched to a gene. Germline CDR1 reads SNHLY; CDR2 reads FYNNEI. The CDR3: CASSIAGLSYNEQFF. The CDR3 DNA is TGTGCCAGCAGTATAGCGGGCCTCTCCTACAATGAGCAGTTCTTC.

This chain links TRBV4-1 with TRBJ1-1, with D maybe TRBD1 (5 bases). Trimming took 6 bases from V and 1 from J, leaving 9 bases between them. The CDR3 is 13 amino acids. Germline V lookup: CDR1 MGHRA, CDR2 YSYEKL. This CDR3 is CASSAGENTEAFF. The CDR3 DNA sequence: TGCGCCAGCAGTGCGGGGGAGAACACTGAAGCTTTCTTT.

The chain couples TRBV24-1 to TRBJ2-5; no firm D call. V lost 2 bases to trimming and J lost 3 bases, with 9 bases between them. Germline lookup yields CDR1 KGHDR and CDR2 SFDVKD. This CDR3 region has 14 residues. CDR3: CATSDSNSEETQYF. CDR3 sequence (DNA): TGTGCCACCAGTGATTCTAATTCGGAAGAGACCCAGTACTTC.

The V and J genes are TRBV6-2 or TRBV6-3 and TRBJ2-1; 9 bases align to TRBD2. J was trimmed by 12 bases and V by 9 bases; bases with no gene match: 15. Germline V gene data show CDR1 as MNHEY and CDR2 as SVGEGT. CDR3 size: 14 residues. In DNA form, the CDR3 reads TGTGCCAGTAGCGGGAGAAAAGAGTTTTTCTGGCAGTTCTTC. This encodes CASSGRKEFFWQFF.

V and J are TRBV6-5 and TRBJ2-7; 9 bases line up with TRBD2. CDR1 is MNHEY, CDR2 SVGAGI, per germline. CDR3 length equals 13 residues. Unmatched junction bases numbered 5, after V lost 8 bases and J lost 3 bases. The CDR3 bases are TGTGCCAGCGGATTTAGCGGGAGCTACGAGCAGTACTTC. Its translation is CASGFSGSYEQYF.

The V and J genes are TRBV7-9 and TRBJ1-6; the match to TRBD1 covers 7 bases. Germline trimming cut 5 bases from V and 10 bases from J; bases unmatched to any gene: 8. Germline V gene lookup returns CDR1 SEHNR and CDR2 FQNEAQ (reference sequence). The CDR3 runs 14 residues. As DNA, the CDR3 is TGTGCCAGCAGCCAAGCAGGGGGTGAATCACCCCTCCACTTT. Translating it yields CASSQAGGESPLHF.

This clonotype was counted between two and nine times. The chain uses TRBV4-1 and TRBJ2-2; D tentatively reads TRBD1 or TRBD2 (5 bases each). The CDR3 is 15 residues long. The V end was cut by 6 bases, the J end by 4 bases, with 15 bases between. Germline V lookup: CDR1 MGHRA, CDR2 YSYEKL. CDR3 sequence: CASSPLGESTGELFF. As DNA, the CDR3 is TGCGCCAGCAGTCCTCTAGGGGAGTCCACCGGGGAGCTGTTTTTT.

At least ten counts were recorded for this clonotype. The V gene is TRBV29-1, the J gene TRBJ1-1, with 7 bases lining up with TRBD1. Germline assignment: CDR1 SQVTM and CDR2 ANQGSEA. This CDR3 has 13 amino acids. V lost 6 bases and J lost 0; bases outside the gene matches: 4. CDR3 amino acids: CSVLQGMNTEAFF. As DNA, the CDR3 is TGCAGCGTCTTACAGGGGATGAACACTGAAGCTTTCTTT.

CDR3 loop: CASSPEGPGNTIYF. CDR3 DNA: TGTGCCAGCAGCCCCGAGGGGCCTGGAAACACCATATATTTT. V usage is TRBV7-2 and J usage is TRBJ1-3, with TRBD1 as a possible D gene (5 bases). The V gene's germline CDR1 is SGHTA and CDR2 FQGNSA. This CDR3 is 14 amino acids long. The V end lost 5 bases, the J end lost 2 bases, and 10 bases lay between the germline ends.

This clonotype has only a few counts. The chain carries TRBV6-2 or TRBV6-3 and TRBJ2-7; 10 bases fit TRBD2. Germline CDR1 and CDR2: MNHEY and SVGEGT. V shed 7 bases and J 4 bases; nucleotides not matched to a gene: 10. The CDR3 spans 15 residues. This CDR3 reads CASTKAASGGYEQYV. CDR3 DNA sequence: TGTGCCAGCACCAAGGCGGCTAGCGGGGGATACGAGCAGTACGTC.

V usage is TRBV11-3 and J usage is TRBJ2-3, with D tentatively TRBD2 (6 bases). The CDR3 is made up of 16 amino acids. The V end lost 5 bases, the J end lost 2 bases, and 17 bases lay between the germline ends. Per the germline V gene, CDR1 is SGHNT and CDR2 is YENEEA. The CDR3 region has the DNA TGTGCCAGCAGCCGGGGACTTTCGGGGATCACAGATACGCAGTATTTT. Protein sequence: CASSRGLSGITDTQYF.